A selection of T cell receptor beta chains follows, all from one sample in a study of blood T cell repertoires in COVID-19. Method: immunoSEQ multiplex PCR; TCRdb's copy keeps in-frame clones and lacks some. This sample has about 440,000 clones; approximately 90% occur once, and the top ten carry about 2.1%. Material: PBMCs or T cells enriched from blood (not recorded which). These receptors all come from a woman aged 18-29 years with acute COVID-19. CDR3s include the opening cysteine and the closing phenylalanine or tryptophan. A D gene is named only where the DNA matches it firmly. For some rows the clone size is stated as once, few or many, or as a class when expanded; others skip it.

cdr3_aa: CASSLLAAPPNSPLHF
cdr3_nt: TGTGCCAGCAGTTTACTAGCCGCCCCACCTAATTCACCCCTCCACTTT
j_call: TRBJ1-6
clone_size: -
cdr3_length: 16
d_call: -
v_call: TRBV28

cdr3_aa: CASSPGESPIGNYGYTF
cdr3_nt: TGTGCCAGTTCCCCGGGTGAATCCCCGATTGGAAACTATGGCTACACCTTC
j_call: TRBJ1-2
clone_size: -
cdr3_length: 17
d_call: -
v_call: TRBV19

cdr3_aa: CASSHRGSYEQYF
cdr3_nt: TGTGCCAGCAGCCACAGGGGCTCCTACGAGCAGTACTTC
j_call: TRBJ2-7
clone_size: few
cdr3_length: 13
d_call: -
v_call: TRBV3-1/TRBV3-2

cdr3_aa: CASSSMDPTGTGELFF
cdr3_nt: TGTGCCAGCAGCTCCATGGACCCTACGGGAACCGGGGAGCTGTTTTTT
j_call: TRBJ2-2
clone_size: -
cdr3_length: 16
d_call: -
v_call: TRBV5-6

cdr3_aa: CASSDTRGSEAFF
cdr3_nt: TGTGCCAGCAGTGACACTCGAGGGTCTGAAGCTTTCTTT
j_call: TRBJ1-1
clone_size: -
cdr3_length: 13
d_call: -
v_call: TRBV6-4

cdr3_aa: CASSQEATSGGYEQFF
cdr3_nt: TGCGCCAGCAGCCAAGAGGCGACTAGCGGGGGGTATGAGCAGTTCTTC
j_call: TRBJ2-1
clone_size: -
cdr3_length: 16
d_call: TRBD2
v_call: TRBV4-1

cdr3_aa: CASRPYRDQETQYF
cdr3_nt: TGCGCCAGCAGGCCTTACAGGGATCAAGAGACCCAGTACTTC
j_call: TRBJ2-5
clone_size: -
cdr3_length: 14
d_call: -
v_call: TRBV4-1

cdr3_aa: CASRRAGRGETEAFF
cdr3_nt: TGTGCCAGCAGACGTGCAGGGCGGGGAGAGACTGAAGCTTTCTTT
j_call: TRBJ1-1
clone_size: few
cdr3_length: 15
d_call: -
v_call: TRBV3-1/TRBV3-2

cdr3_aa: CASRSGRAGGSPLHF
cdr3_nt: TGTGCCAGCAGATCCGGGAGAGCGGGAGGCTCACCCCTCCACTTT
j_call: TRBJ1-6
clone_size: few
cdr3_length: 15
d_call: -
v_call: TRBV6-5

cdr3_aa: CASSPSAGQTSEAFF
cdr3_nt: TGTGCCAGCAGCCCGTCGGCGGGACAGACTTCTGAAGCTTTCTTT
j_call: TRBJ1-1
clone_size: -
cdr3_length: 15
d_call: TRBD1
v_call: TRBV28

cdr3_aa: CASSPTLPNTEAFF
cdr3_nt: TGTGCCAGCTCACCAACATTACCGAACACTGAAGCTTTCTTT
j_call: TRBJ1-1
clone_size: -
cdr3_length: 14
d_call: -
v_call: TRBV18

cdr3_aa: CSVRMAGASTDTQYF
cdr3_nt: TGCAGCGTTCGAATGGCGGGTGCTAGCACAGATACGCAGTATTTT
j_call: TRBJ2-3
clone_size: -
cdr3_length: 15
d_call: -
v_call: TRBV29-1

cdr3_aa: CSASAGGVYEQYF
cdr3_nt: TGCAGTGCTAGTGCGGGAGGAGTCTACGAGCAGTACTTC
j_call: TRBJ2-7
clone_size: -
cdr3_length: 13
d_call: TRBD2
v_call: TRBV20-1

cdr3_aa: CASSLEGNDYNEQFF
cdr3_nt: TGCGCCAGCAGCTTAGAGGGAAACGACTACAATGAGCAGTTCTTC
j_call: TRBJ2-1
clone_size: -
cdr3_length: 15
d_call: -
v_call: TRBV5-1

cdr3_aa: CASRQGVANTEAFF
cdr3_nt: TGTGCCAGCAGACAGGGGGTAGCGAACACTGAAGCTTTCTTT
j_call: TRBJ1-1
clone_size: once
cdr3_length: 14
d_call: TRBD1
v_call: TRBV6-5

cdr3_aa: CASSPRLAKSTDTQYF
cdr3_nt: TGTGCCAGCAGCCCGCGACTAGCGAAAAGCACAGATACGCAGTATTTT
j_call: TRBJ2-3
clone_size: -
cdr3_length: 16
d_call: TRBD2
v_call: TRBV7-9

cdr3_aa: CASRYGDSYEQYF
cdr3_nt: TGCGCCAGCAGGTACGGGGATTCCTACGAGCAGTACTTC
j_call: TRBJ2-7
clone_size: few
cdr3_length: 13
d_call: -
v_call: TRBV5-1

cdr3_aa: CASSTSGESYNEQFF
cdr3_nt: TGTGCCAGTAGTACTAGCGGAGAGTCCTACAATGAGCAGTTCTTC
j_call: TRBJ2-1
clone_size: -
cdr3_length: 15
d_call: TRBD2
v_call: TRBV19

cdr3_aa: CAWSSPRLSYEQYF
cdr3_nt: TGTGCCTGGAGTTCCCCCCGACTTTCCTACGAGCAGTACTTC
j_call: TRBJ2-7
clone_size: -
cdr3_length: 14
d_call: -
v_call: TRBV30

cdr3_aa: CASSLRGGLHGYTF
cdr3_nt: TGTGCCAGCAGTTTGCGGGGGGGGCTCCATGGCTACACCTTC
j_call: TRBJ1-2
clone_size: -
cdr3_length: 14
d_call: -
v_call: TRBV28

cdr3_aa: CATTSGTGRNTGELFF
cdr3_nt: TGTGCCACAACTTCCGGGACAGGGAGGAACACCGGGGAGCTGTTTTTT
j_call: TRBJ2-2
clone_size: -
cdr3_length: 16
d_call: TRBD1
v_call: TRBV19

cdr3_aa: CASSSRQGYEQYF
cdr3_nt: TGTGCCAGCAGCTCGAGACAGGGCTACGAGCAGTACTTC
j_call: TRBJ2-7
clone_size: -
cdr3_length: 13
d_call: TRBD1
v_call: TRBV11-2

cdr3_aa: CASSLTLAGGEQFF
cdr3_nt: TGTGCCAGCAGCTTAACACTAGCGGGGGGTGAGCAGTTCTTC
j_call: TRBJ2-1
clone_size: -
cdr3_length: 14
d_call: TRBD2
v_call: TRBV7-3

cdr3_aa: CASSTSGTGQIYEQYF
cdr3_nt: TGTGCCAGCAGCACTTCCGGGACAGGGCAAATCTACGAGCAGTACTTC
j_call: TRBJ2-7
clone_size: few
cdr3_length: 16
d_call: TRBD1
v_call: TRBV7-9

cdr3_aa: CASSLGAGGTNNEQFF
cdr3_nt: TGTGCCAGCAGCTTGGGAGCGGGAGGAACGAACAATGAGCAGTTCTTC
j_call: TRBJ2-1
clone_size: -
cdr3_length: 16
d_call: TRBD2
v_call: TRBV7-6

cdr3_aa: CASSGLADLTDTQYF
cdr3_nt: TGTGCCAGCAGCGGACTAGCGGACCTAACAGATACGCAGTATTTT
j_call: TRBJ2-3
clone_size: once
cdr3_length: 15
d_call: TRBD2
v_call: TRBV2

cdr3_aa: CASSLGQGDNSPLHF
cdr3_nt: TGTGCCAGCAGCTTAGGACAGGGGGATAATTCACCCCTCCACTTT
j_call: TRBJ1-6
clone_size: -
cdr3_length: 15
d_call: TRBD1
v_call: TRBV5-5

cdr3_aa: CASKGLDQPQHF
cdr3_nt: TGTGCCAGTAAGGGGTTGGATCAGCCCCAGCATTTT
j_call: TRBJ1-5
clone_size: -
cdr3_length: 12
d_call: -
v_call: TRBV19

cdr3_aa: CASSVEGQFEKLFF
cdr3_nt: TGTGCCAGCAGCGTAGAGGGACAGTTCGAAAAACTGTTTTTT
j_call: TRBJ1-4
clone_size: once
cdr3_length: 14
d_call: TRBD1
v_call: TRBV2

cdr3_aa: CASSQDRFGLTPEEQFF
cdr3_nt: TGTGCCAGCAGCCAAGATAGGTTCGGACTAACACCCGAGGAGCAGTTCTTC
j_call: TRBJ2-1
clone_size: -
cdr3_length: 17
d_call: -
v_call: TRBV4-2

cdr3_aa: CASSYLTGNEQYF
cdr3_nt: TGTGCCAGCAGCTACCTAACAGGCAACGAGCAGTACTTC
j_call: TRBJ2-7
clone_size: -
cdr3_length: 13
d_call: -
v_call: TRBV5-4

cdr3_aa: CASSQDWLKNTEAFF
cdr3_nt: TGTGCCAGCAGCCAAGATTGGCTCAAGAACACTGAAGCTTTCTTT
j_call: TRBJ1-1
clone_size: -
cdr3_length: 15
d_call: -
v_call: TRBV3-1/TRBV3-2

cdr3_aa: CASSRIGETQYF
cdr3_nt: TGTGCCAGCAGTCGGATCGGGGAGACCCAGTACTTC
j_call: TRBJ2-5
clone_size: -
cdr3_length: 12
d_call: -
v_call: TRBV28

cdr3_aa: CASSLAGGNTDTQYF
cdr3_nt: TGTGCCAGCAGCTTAGCGGGGGGGAACACAGATACGCAGTATTTT
j_call: TRBJ2-3
clone_size: -
cdr3_length: 15
d_call: TRBD2
v_call: TRBV7-3

cdr3_aa: CAISLGNTEAFF
cdr3_nt: TGTGCCATCAGTCTCGGGAACACTGAAGCTTTCTTT
j_call: TRBJ1-1
clone_size: -
cdr3_length: 12
d_call: -
v_call: TRBV10-3

cdr3_aa: CASRQFGQNEKLFF
cdr3_nt: TGTGCCAGCAGGCAATTCGGACAGAATGAAAAACTGTTTTTT
j_call: TRBJ1-4
clone_size: -
cdr3_length: 14
d_call: -
v_call: TRBV7-8

cdr3_aa: CASSSRGEQFF
cdr3_nt: TGCGCCAGCAGCTCCAGGGGTGAGCAGTTCTTC
j_call: TRBJ2-1
clone_size: -
cdr3_length: 11
d_call: -
v_call: TRBV5-1

cdr3_aa: CASSLGGNTEAFF
cdr3_nt: TGTGCCAGCAGTTTAGGAGGTAACACTGAAGCTTTCTTT
j_call: TRBJ1-1
clone_size: -
cdr3_length: 13
d_call: -
v_call: TRBV28

cdr3_aa: CASRFLPGLGPLHF
cdr3_nt: TGTGCCAGCAGATTCCTCCCGGGGTTGGGACCCCTCCACTTT
j_call: TRBJ1-6
clone_size: -
cdr3_length: 14
d_call: -
v_call: TRBV2

cdr3_aa: CASSPGNRKAFF
cdr3_nt: TGTGCCAGCAGCCCGGGGAACAGAAAGGCTTTCTTT
j_call: TRBJ1-1
clone_size: -
cdr3_length: 12
d_call: -
v_call: TRBV7-9

cdr3_aa: CASSLTGSNQPQHF
cdr3_nt: TGTGCCAGCAGCTTGACAGGGAGCAATCAGCCCCAGCATTTT
j_call: TRBJ1-5
clone_size: -
cdr3_length: 14
d_call: -
v_call: TRBV5-4

cdr3_aa: CASSLQLEITQYF
cdr3_nt: TGTGCCAGCAGCCTCCAACTAGAGATCACGCAGTATTTT
j_call: TRBJ2-3
clone_size: -
cdr3_length: 13
d_call: -
v_call: TRBV7-2

cdr3_aa: CASSLPLGNQETQYF
cdr3_nt: TGTGCCAGCAGCCTCCCGCTAGGTAACCAAGAGACCCAGTACTTC
j_call: TRBJ2-5
clone_size: -
cdr3_length: 15
d_call: -
v_call: TRBV7-9

cdr3_aa: CASSTRDSFNEKLFF
cdr3_nt: TGTGCCAGTAGTACGAGGGACAGTTTCAATGAAAAACTGTTTTTT
j_call: TRBJ1-4
clone_size: -
cdr3_length: 15
d_call: TRBD1
v_call: TRBV19

cdr3_aa: CASTLGLNYGYTF
cdr3_nt: TGTGCCAGCACCCTGGGACTTAACTATGGCTACACCTTC
j_call: TRBJ1-2
clone_size: few
cdr3_length: 13
d_call: -
v_call: TRBV5-4

cdr3_aa: CASSQRGGDHEQYF
cdr3_nt: TGTGCCAGCAGCCAGCGAGGGGGTGACCACGAGCAGTACTTC
j_call: TRBJ2-7
clone_size: once
cdr3_length: 14
d_call: -
v_call: TRBV3-1/TRBV3-2

cdr3_aa: CASSLGGTDVETQYF
cdr3_nt: TGCGCCAGCAGCTTGGGCGGGACTGATGTGGAGACCCAGTACTTC
j_call: TRBJ2-5
clone_size: -
cdr3_length: 15
d_call: -
v_call: TRBV5-1

cdr3_aa: CASSYGQGDSPLHF
cdr3_nt: TGTGCCAGCAGTTACGGCCAGGGCGATTCACCCCTCCACTTT
j_call: TRBJ1-6
clone_size: -
cdr3_length: 14
d_call: -
v_call: TRBV6-2/TRBV6-3

cdr3_aa: CASSSGGQALSGNTIYF
cdr3_nt: TGCGCCAGCAGCTCAGGCGGACAGGCTCTCTCTGGAAACACCATATATTTT
j_call: TRBJ1-3
clone_size: -
cdr3_length: 17
d_call: TRBD1
v_call: TRBV4-1

cdr3_aa: CASSRDWVRGRRYEQYF
cdr3_nt: TGTGCCAGCAGCCGAGATTGGGTCAGGGGGCGAAGGTACGAGCAGTACTTC
j_call: TRBJ2-7
clone_size: once
cdr3_length: 17
d_call: TRBD1
v_call: TRBV11-2

cdr3_aa: CASSQESRQPGSEKLFF
cdr3_nt: TGTGCCAGCAGCCAAGAAAGCCGACAGCCCGGGAGTGAAAAACTGTTTTTT
j_call: TRBJ1-4
clone_size: once
cdr3_length: 17
d_call: -
v_call: TRBV4-2

cdr3_aa: CASSIRQADGYTF
cdr3_nt: TGTGCCAGTAGTATAAGGCAGGCTGATGGCTACACCTTC
j_call: TRBJ1-2
clone_size: -
cdr3_length: 13
d_call: -
v_call: TRBV19

cdr3_aa: CASGRGLVFREQYF
cdr3_nt: TGTGCTAGTGGTAGAGGACTGGTTTTTCGCGAGCAGTACTTC
j_call: TRBJ2-7
clone_size: -
cdr3_length: 14
d_call: -
v_call: TRBV12-5

cdr3_aa: CASSLEVAGNQPQHF
cdr3_nt: TGTGCCAGCAGCTTAGAAGTAGCCGGCAATCAGCCCCAGCATTTT
j_call: TRBJ1-5
clone_size: -
cdr3_length: 15
d_call: -
v_call: TRBV11-2

cdr3_aa: CASDSPSTDTQYF
cdr3_nt: TGTGCCAGCGACTCCCCTAGCACAGATACGCAGTATTTT
j_call: TRBJ2-3
clone_size: -
cdr3_length: 13
d_call: -
v_call: TRBV6-5

cdr3_aa: CASNPTEREKLFF
cdr3_nt: TGTGCCAGCAATCCGACAGAGCGTGAAAAACTGTTTTTT
j_call: TRBJ1-4
clone_size: -
cdr3_length: 13
d_call: -
v_call: TRBV28

cdr3_aa: CASSFILAETRGDTQYF
cdr3_nt: TGTGCCAGCAGTTTTATTCTAGCGGAGACTCGAGGGGATACGCAGTATTTT
j_call: TRBJ2-3
clone_size: once
cdr3_length: 17
d_call: TRBD2
v_call: TRBV6-2/TRBV6-3